The 17 T cell receptor beta chains reported below all come from one sample, sequenced in a study of T cell responses to AZD1222 COVID-19 vaccine. Sequencing was performed with immunoSEQ multiplex PCR; in TCRdb, only in-frame clones are kept and a portion is missing. The sample contains 95,000 to 150,000 clones, roughly 84% of which appear only once. Here the sequenced sample was peripheral blood, taken on day 0 of AZD1222 vaccination. These receptors originate from an adult in good health.

The V gene is TRBV5-1, the J gene TRBJ1-2; D may be TRBD1 (6 bases). Germline V gives CDR1 SGHRS, CDR2 YFSETQ. The CDR3 has 16 amino acids. Trimming took 4 bases from V and 6 from J, leaving 22 bases between them. This CDR3 reads CASSPGVGRLRDGYTF. DNA of the CDR3: TGCGCCAGCAGCCCAGGGGTCGGCCGACTCCGGGATGGCTACACCTTC.

The chain combines TRBV6-2 or TRBV6-3 with TRBJ1-1; perhaps TRBD1 as D (6 bases). Per germline, CDR1 MNHEY and CDR2 SVGEGT. The ends were cut back, 2 bases at V and 0 bases at J, with 22 bases in the middle. The CDR3 covers 19 residues. The DNA of the CDR3 is TGTGCCAGCAGTTACCCCGCGTGGGGGTCGGGGGGCTTGAACACTGAAGCTTTCTTT. Residues: CASSYPAWGSGGLNTEAFF.

The J gene is TRBJ1-2, the V gene TRBV18; D remains ambiguous. The CDR3 contains 15 residues. Germline CDR1 KGHSH, CDR2 LQKENI. The germline V and J ends were trimmed by 4 bases and 8 bases, with 20 bases remaining between them. The CDR3 nucleotides are TGTGCCAGCTCACTCAATGCTCCCAGACTGAGAGGCTACACCTTC. Protein: CASSLNAPRLRGYTF. The whole variable domain, remainder taken from reference TRBV18 and TRBJ1-2, is NAGVMQNPRHLVRRRGQEARLRCSPMKGHSHVYWYRQLPEEGLKFMVYLQKENIIDESGMPKERFSAEFPKEGPSILRIQQVVRGDSAAYFCASSLNAPRLRGYTFGSGTRLTVV.

The genes are TRBV7-2 and TRBJ2-1; 14 nucleotides align to TRBD2. Germline loops: CDR1 SGHTA, CDR2 FQGNSA. CDR3 size: 15 residues. V dropped 3 bases and J dropped 9; count of bases not matched to a gene: 4. The chain's CDR3 is CASSLTSGGAGEQFF. The CDR3 DNA follows: TGTGCCAGCAGCTTGACTAGCGGGGGGGCGGGTGAGCAGTTCTTC.

This clone came up a few times. The chain is built from TRBV3-1 (or the pseudogene TRBV3-2) and TRBJ2-3, with TRBD1 identical over 8 bases. This CDR3 is built from 15 residues. V was pared by 5 bases and J by 1 base, with 5 bases of the junction left unmatched. In germline, CDR1 is LGHDT, CDR2 YNNKEL (reference sequence). The CDR3 DNA reads TGTGCCAGCAGCGCACAGGGGGTCCGCACAGATACGCAGTATTTT. Translated, it gives CASSAQGVRTDTQYF.

The gene calls are TRBV5-4 and TRBJ1-2; D ambiguous. Per the germline V gene, CDR1 is SGHNT and CDR2 is YYREEE (reference sequence). V lost 4 bases to trimming and J lost 4 bases, with 17 bases between them. The CDR3 spans 15 residues. For the CDR3, the DNA is TGTGCCAGCAGCCCCCCCGGCCTGGTCCCCTATGGCTACACCTTC. It codes for CASSPPGLVPYGYTF.

Here the CDR3 reads CASSAGPGAEAFF. The CDR3 DNA follows: TGCGCCAGCAGTGCCGGTCCGGGGGCTGAAGCTTTCTTT. The J gene is TRBJ1-1, the V gene TRBV10-1, with D possibly TRBD1 on 5 matching bases. Trimming took 4 bases from V and 6 from J, leaving 12 bases between them. Germline V lookup: CDR1 WNHNN, CDR2 SYGVQD (reference sequence). The CDR3 is 13 amino acids.

CDR3 sequence: CASSQEGWGSDQPQHF. CDR3 bases: TGCGCCAGCAGCCAGGAGGGGTGGGGGAGCGATCAGCCCCAGCATTTT. The chain carries TRBV4-1 and TRBJ1-5; tentatively, D is TRBD1 (5 bases). The CDR3 has 16 amino acids. Germline V lookup: CDR1 MGHRA, CDR2 YSYEKL. V lost 3 bases to trimming and J lost 5 bases, with 17 bases between them.

The rearrangement uses TRBV5-8 and TRBJ2-7; 9 nucleotides line up with TRBD1. The CDR3 runs to 18 residues. Germline V gene data show CDR1 as SGHTS and CDR2 as YDEGEE. V was pared by 3 bases and J by 4 bases, with 17 bases of the junction left unmatched. The DNA of the CDR3 is TGTGCCAGCAGCTCTCGGACAGGGGCCAACCCCTACCGTTACGAGCAGTACTTC. Its translation: CASSSRTGANPYRYEQYF.

V and J are TRBV29-1 and TRBJ1-1, with D maybe TRBD1 (5 bases). CDR1 is SQVTM, CDR2 ANQGSEA, per germline. V was pared by 7 bases and J by 6 bases, with 9 bases between. The CDR3 loop spans 10 amino acids. The CDR3 spells CSGGTAEAFF. The CDR3 DNA reads TGCAGCGGTGGGACGGCTGAAGCTTTCTTT.

The chain employs TRBV10-3 and TRBJ2-3; D is unresolved. The CDR3 contains 16 residues. The V gene lost 3 bases and the J gene lost 3 bases, with 16 bases spanning the gap. CDR1 and CDR2 (germline): ENHRY, SYGVKD. The CDR3 loop reads CAISDLVTAKTDTQYF. In DNA form, the CDR3 reads TGTGCCATCAGTGATTTGGTTACAGCGAAAACAGATACGCAGTATTTT.

This clone was recorded only once. The chain joins TRBV6-6 to TRBJ2-2; TRBD1 matches 9 bases. CDR1 and CDR2 from the germline V gene are MNHNY and SVGAGI (reference sequence). V dropped 6 bases and J dropped 1; count of bases not matched to a gene: 6. The CDR3 loop spans 16 amino acids. For the CDR3, the DNA is TGTGCCAGCAGGGGCCTGGGACAGGGGAACACCGGGGAGCTGTTTTTT. Translated, it gives CASRGLGQGNTGELFF.

V gene TRBV7-2 combines with J gene TRBJ2-5; the D gene is possibly TRBD2 (6 bases). This CDR3 region has 17 residues. The germline gives CDR1 SGHTA, CDR2 FQGNSA. The V end lost 5 bases, the J end lost 0 bases, and 19 bases lay between the germline ends. As DNA, the CDR3 is TGTGCCAGCAGCCCACAGGACTACTTCTTGTACCAAGAGACCCAGTACTTC. It codes for CASSPQDYFLYQETQYF.

The V and J genes are TRBV3-1 (or the pseudogene TRBV3-2) and TRBJ1-5; 9 positions match TRBD1. The J segment lost 5 bases and the V segment lost 1 base, leaving 3 bases of the junction unmatched. Germline CDR1 reads LGHDT; CDR2 reads YNNKEL (reference sequence). There are 15 residues in the CDR3. The CDR3 DNA is TGTGCCAGCAGCCAAGCGTGGACAGGGGATCAGCCCCAGCATTTT. Translating gives CASSQAWTGDQPQHF.

This sequence joins TRBV5-1 and TRBJ2-2, with TRBD2 as a possible D gene (7 bases). Germline CDR1 is SGHRS and CDR2 is YFSETQ. Deletions cut 4 bases from V and 4 bases from J, with 20 bases between. The CDR3 consists of 17 residues. Here the CDR3 reads CASSPWGAGASTGELFF. The CDR3 coding sequence is TGCGCCAGCAGCCCGTGGGGTGCGGGGGCTAGCACCGGGGAGCTGTTTTTT.

The J gene is TRBJ1-1, the V gene TRBV5-1; D is possibly TRBD1 (6 bases). Per the germline V gene, CDR1 is SGHRS and CDR2 is YFSETQ. V lost 9 bases, J lost 0 bases, and 18 bases lay in between. The CDR3 is made up of 15 amino acids. CDR3: CATSTGDTLNTEAFF. The DNA for the CDR3 is TGCGCCACCTCCACGGGGGACACTCTGAACACTGAAGCTTTCTTT.

This chain links TRBV7-9 with TRBJ1-1; D not resolved. V shed 2 bases and J shed 3 bases, with 10 bases lying between them. This CDR3 region has 14 residues. Germline CDR1 and CDR2: SEHNR and FQNEAQ (reference sequence). CDR3 DNA sequence: TGTGCCAGCAGCTTACTGTCGGGAGACACTGAAGCTTTCTTT. This sequence encodes CASSLLSGDTEAFF.